This T cell receptor beta chain was identified during a study of blood T cell repertoires in COVID-19. Libraries were prepared by immunoSEQ multiplex PCR; TCRdb keeps only in-frame clonotypes and omits some of them. Of about 35,000 clones detected, approximately 85% appear once; the ten largest clones hold about 40%. Germline V lookup: CDR1 MGHRA, CDR2 YSYEKL. This CDR3 is 15 amino acids long. V gave up 1 base and J gave up 4 bases, with 13 bases separating them. The chain has TRBV4-1 and TRBJ1-1, with D uncertain. The source of this sequence is a man aged 60 to 69 with active or convalescent COVID-19. The sequenced sample was peripheral blood. The chain's CDR3 is CASSQGAGMITEAFF. In DNA form, the CDR3 reads TGCGCCAGCAGCCAAGGGGCGGGCATGATCACTGAAGCTTTCTTT.